Included here is one TCR beta chain sequence, with context. This entry is derived from a study of patients and donors after allogeneic stem cell transplantation. The CDR3 runs to 17 residues. The J segment lost 8 bases and the V segment lost 2 bases, leaving 8 bases of the junction unmatched. Germline V gene sequence: CDR1 KGHDR, CDR2 SFDVKD. TCRdb passed the RT-PCR reads through MiXCR, listing each CDR3 protein once. The data contain approximately 410,000 distinct CDR3 sequences, roughly 17% of them seen just once; the ten biggest clones take up roughly 7.2%. Sequencing used blood, either unsorted or a sorted T cell fraction (not recorded which). This chain joins TRBV24-1 and TRBJ2-1; TRBD2 matches 13 bases. This sequence was found in a human donor who was either an allogeneic HSCT recipient or a stem cell or donor lymphocyte infusion donor (not recorded which). It is not recorded whose cells these are; they may come from a transplant donor. CDR3 protein: CATSDSNPGLAGHEQFF. Here the CDR3 DNA reads TGTGCCACCAGTGATTCTAATCCGGGACTAGCGGGACATGAGCAGTTCTTC.